Shown below are 32 T cell receptor delta chains from a single sample sequenced in a study of gamma delta lymphoproliferative disorders and STAT genes. TCRdb reanalysed the multiplex PCR reads via CATT. The sample yields 1,200 or so delta-chain clones, about 2% seen once. PBMCs from patients and controls supplied the genomic DNA for sequencing. Sequences were obtained from blood. Receptor source: a human donor in good health.

Ten or more counts support this clone. This is likely an artifact of a read error, given a far larger clone one base away. This CDR3 is also generated by other DNA sequences in the sample. The rearrangement links TRDV1 to TRDJ2, with D perhaps matching TRDD2 or TRDD3 (7 bases each). Germline loops: CDR1 TSWWSYY, CDR2 QGS. There are 19 residues in the CDR3. The CDR3 region is CALGEIAFLHVLGRAQLFF. DNA for the CDR3: TGTGCTCTTGGGGAAATAGCCTTCCTTCATGTACTGGGGAGGGCACAACTCTTTTTT.

This clone was recorded a few times. A read error is the likely source, as a far larger clone sits one nucleotide away. Other DNA sequences in the same sample also yield this CDR3. The gene calls are TRDV1 and TRDJ1, with D perhaps TRDD2 or TRDD3 (7 bases each). The CDR3 contains 17 residues. Per germline, CDR1 TSWWSYY and CDR2 QGS. CDR3 in DNA: TGTGCGCTTGGGGGAACCTTCCTCCGTTGGGGCGCCGATAAACTCATCTTT. This sequence encodes CALGGTFLRWGADKLIF.

A note on this clone: TCRdb's protein for this DNA is that of a much larger clone and differs from the translation at residue 10, likely a read error; the protein shown is the DNA translation. The chain joins TRDV2 to TRDJ1; 8 bases are a match to TRDD3. The J gene, absent from TCRdb, was called here by matching the DNA to germline. This CDR3 is built from 16 residues. V lost 0 bases and J lost 3; bases outside the gene matches: 8. The germline V gene has CDR1 GEAIGNYY and CDR2 EKD. The CDR3 region is CACDTLGDRGADKLIF. CDR3 bases: TGTGCCTGTGACACCTTGGGGGATCGGGGGGCCGATAAACTCATCTTT.

This clone has only a few counts. A read error likely explains why the TCRdb protein, taken from a much larger clone, differs from this DNA's translation at residue 12; the protein shown is translated from the DNA. The V gene is TRDV2, the J gene TRDJ1; TRDD3 matches 8 bases. The CDR3 loop spans 16 amino acids. Germline loops: CDR1 GEAIGNYY, CDR2 EKD. Unmatched junction bases numbered 11, after V lost 0 bases and J lost 6 bases. CDR3 sequence (DNA): TGTGCCTGTGACACCTTGGGGGATCGGTGGGCCAATAAACTCATCTTT. This encodes CACDTLGDRWANKLIF.

Comments on this clone: This DNA's translation and the protein TCRdb lists, from a much larger clone, do not match at residue 9, likely due to a read error; the protein shown is translated from the DNA. V usage is TRDV2 and J usage is TRDJ1; tentatively, D is TRDD1 (5 bases). Trimming removed 4 bases at V and 0 bases at J, with 26 bases between. Germline lookup yields CDR1 GEAIGNYY and CDR2 EKD. CDR3 length equals 19 residues. The CDR3 region has the DNA TGTGCCTGTGATCTTATAGTAACAAGCGGTTTACGGGACACCGATAAACTCATCTTT. This translates into CACDLIVTSGLRDTDKLIF.

As concerns this clone: TCRdb pairs this DNA with a much larger clone's protein that differs at residue 12, likely a read error; the protein shown was translated from the DNA. No V gene was called, though TRDJ1 was called as the J gene; the table's TRDD3 call for D was not verified on the DNA. The CDR3 loop spans 18 amino acids. CDR3 DNA sequence: TGTGCCTGTGACAAACTTACTGGGGGATCTCAGCCCGCCGATAAACTCATCTTT. Its protein product is CACDKLTGGSQPADKLIF.

This clone showed up just a few times. A far more abundant clone sits one base away, making this likely a read error. The sample holds other DNA sequences that translate to the same CDR3. The genes are TRDV1 and TRDJ1; a possible D gene is TRDD3 (5 bases). Looked up from germline, CDR1 is TSWWSYY and CDR2 is QGS. This CDR3 spans 18 amino acids. Trimming pared 1 base from V and 0 bases from J, leaving 18 bases between. CDR3 DNA: TGTGCTCTTGGGGAACCTTTGTATGGGGAGCCTTACACCGATAAACTCATCTTT. Translation gives CALGEPLYGEPYTDKLIF.

In regard to this clone: TCRdb has a much larger clone's protein, which differs at residue 5 from the translation of this DNA, likely because of a read error; what is shown is the protein translated from the DNA. The chain recombines TRDV2 with TRDJ3; TRDD3 aligns across 9 bases. Germline trimming cut 2 bases from V and 0 bases from J; bases unmatched to any gene: 28. This CDR3 has 26 residues. From germline, CDR1 is GEAIGNYY and CDR2 EKD. The CDR3 DNA is TGTGCCTGTGACATCGCCTCTCGACCTGGGGGTGTCCTGGGGGATCCCAGCTCCTGGGACACCCGACAGATGTTTTTC. Its protein product is CACDIASRPGGVLGDPSSWDTRQMFF.

There are a few counts of this clone. The protein in TCRdb stems from a much larger clone and differs at residue 17 from this DNA's translation, likely a read error; here the protein is translated from the DNA. CDR3 DNA sequence: TGTGCTCTTGGGGTCCCGCCGGCCTCTTCTACCATGTTCACCGATAAACACATCTTT. This gives the protein CALGVPPASSTMFTDKHIF. This chain connects TRDV1 to TRDJ1; D not certain. CDR3 length: 19 amino acids. In germline, CDR1 is TSWWSYY, CDR2 QGS.

This clone has just a few counts. This likely traces to a read error, being one base from a far larger clone. This sample includes further DNA sequences coding for the same CDR3. This sequence joins TRDV1 and TRDJ1; possibly TRDD2 for D (5 bases). Looked up from germline, CDR1 is TSWWSYY and CDR2 is QGS. Trimming left V 4 bases short and J 6 bases short, with 12 bases between. The CDR3 is made up of 13 amino acids. The CDR3 reads CALGGPPSNKLIF. CDR3 DNA sequence: TGTGCTCTTGGGGGACCTCCTTCTAATAAACTCATCTTT.

This clone was detected a few times. A read error likely explains this, since a far larger clone differs by one base. Other nucleotide sequences in the sample specify the same CDR3. The CDR3 reads CALGVQSSSTRVWGIRGLNKLIF. DNA of the CDR3: TGTGCTCTTGGGGTCCAATCTTCCTCTACGCGGGTCTGGGGGATACGTGGGCTAAATAAACTCATCTTT. The V gene is TRDV1, the J gene TRDJ1, with 12 bases that match TRDD3. Losses at the gene ends were 4 bases for V and 6 bases for J; bases not matched to a gene: 30. Germline V gene sequence: CDR1 TSWWSYY, CDR2 QGS. This CDR3 comprises 23 residues.

This clone was observed at least ten times. A far larger clone is one base from this, pointing to a likely read error. This specimen includes other DNA sequences encoding the same CDR3. V gene TRDV2 combines with J gene TRDJ1; D gene unclear. This CDR3 contains 14 residues. Germline assignment: CDR1 GEAIGNYY and CDR2 EKD. CDR3 region: CACDPITNTDKLIF. The CDR3, as DNA: TGTGCCTGTGACCCTATTACCAACACCGATAAGCTCATCTTT.

Remarks on this clone: TCRdb attributes to this sequence the protein of a much larger clone, which differs from the DNA translation at residues 3 and 15; a read error is likely, and the protein displayed is translated from the DNA. The J gene call is TRDJ1, but no V gene call exists; TRDD3, the table's D call, lacks a check against the DNA. This CDR3 is 20 amino acids long. The CDR3 region has the DNA TGTGCCTATGTACCGCTCCCTCCTCTGGGGGACCAAGTCACCGCCGATAAACTCATCTTT. As protein: CAYVPLPPLGDQVTADKLIF.

There are many counts of this clone. A far larger clone is a single base away, which makes a read error likely. Other DNA sequences from this sample encode an identical CDR3 as well. The V and J genes are TRDV2 and TRDJ2; D not resolved. The CDR3 sequence is 15 residues long. Per germline, CDR1 GEAIGNYY and CDR2 EKD. The DNA for the CDR3 is TGTGCCTGTGACACCGTCGGGTCCCTGACAGCGCAACTCTTCTTT. It is translated as CACDTVGSLTAQLFF.

Notes on this clone: TCRdb pairs this DNA with a much larger clone's protein that differs at residue 21, likely a read error; the protein shown was translated from the DNA. The chain uses TRDV1 and TRDJ1; 12 bases fit TRDD3. The CDR3 spans 23 residues. The V gene's germline CDR1 is TSWWSYY and CDR2 QGS. The CDR3 spells CALGVQSSSTRVWGIRGLNKFIF. The CDR3 DNA sequence: TGTGCTCTTGGGGTCCAATCTTCCTCTACGCGGGTCTGGGGGATACGAGGGCTAAATAAATTCATCTTT.

On this clone itself: A read error likely explains why the TCRdb protein, taken from a much larger clone, differs from this DNA's translation at residue 4; the protein shown is translated from the DNA. This sequence joins TRDV3 and TRDJ1; D gene uncertain. Trimming cost V 2 bases and J 0 bases, with 25 bases left between them. Germline V gives CDR1 TVYSNPD, CDR2 GDNSRS (reference sequence). CDR3 length equals 18 residues. The CDR3 bases are TGTGCCTTTTCCGTAACCTATTCTTGGTTTGGGAACACCGATAAACTCATCTTT. This sequence encodes CAFSVTYSWFGNTDKLIF.

This clone appeared a few times. One base separates it from a far larger clone, so it is likely a read error. Other DNA sequences within the sample encode an identical CDR3. The chain joins TRDV2 to TRDJ2; D gene uncertain. The CDR3 is 15 amino acids. Germline V lookup: CDR1 GEAIGNYY, CDR2 EKD. The CDR3: CACDTVGSLTAQLFF. The CDR3 region has the DNA TGTGCCTGTGACACCGTCGGGTCCCTGACTGCACAACTCTTCTTT.

This clone showed up just a few times. The mismatch at residue 12 between this DNA's translation and the TCRdb protein of a much larger clone likely reflects a read error; the protein shown is translated from the DNA. The rearrangement links TRDV1 to TRDJ1; TRDD3 matches 12 bases. Per germline, CDR1 TSWWSYY and CDR2 QGS. This CDR3 region has 23 residues. After removal of 4 bases from V and 6 bases from J, the junction contained 30 bases not matched to a gene. The CDR3 region is CALGVQSSSTRIWGIRGLNKLIF. The CDR3 DNA follows: TGTGCTCTTGGGGTCCAATCTTCCTCTACGCGGATCTGGGGGATACGAGGGCTAAATAAACTCATCTTT.

This clone was observed a few times. The protein recorded in TCRdb matches a much larger clone and deviates from this DNA's translation at residue 10, suggesting a read error; the protein here is obtained by translating the DNA. The chain combines TRDV2 with TRDJ1, with D uncertain. Germline CDR1 and CDR2: GEAIGNYY and EKD. CDR3 size: 14 residues. CDR3 in DNA: TGTGCCTGTGACCCTATTACCAACACCAATAAACTCATCTTT. Encoded protein: CACDPITNTNKLIF.

Concerning this clone: TCRdb has a much larger clone's protein, which differs at residue 10 from the translation of this DNA, likely because of a read error; what is shown is the protein translated from the DNA. The CDR3 spells CALGVPPASPTMFTDKLIF. The CDR3 region has the DNA TGTGCTCTTGGGGTCCCGCCGGCCTCTCCTACCATGTTCACCGATAAACTCATCTTT. A J gene of TRDJ1 was called, though the V gene was not; the table names TRDD2, a call not compared with the DNA. The CDR3 runs to 19 residues.

This clone appeared a few times. A far larger clone is just one base off, so this is likely a read error. This CDR3 is also generated by other DNA sequences in the sample. The chain couples TRDV2 to TRDJ1; no firm D call. The CDR3 has 14 amino acids. The V and J ends lost 3 bases and 2 bases respectively, with 12 bases between them. CDR1 is GEAIGNYY, CDR2 EKD, per germline. The CDR3 sequence is CACDPITNTDKLIF. CDR3 DNA sequence: TGTGCCTGTGACCCTATTACCAATACCGATAAACTCATCTTT.

On this clone: The mismatch at residue 12 between this DNA's translation and the TCRdb protein of a much larger clone likely reflects a read error; the protein shown is translated from the DNA. The V call is TRAV29/DV5, the J call TRDJ1, with TRDD3 matching 8 bases. Germline values: CDR1 NSMFDY, CDR2 ISSIKDK. The CDR3 is 16 residues long. The CDR3 nucleotides are TGTGCAGCCACTACGCTCGGGGATACTTACACCAATAAACTCATCTTT. Translation gives CAATTLGDTYTNKLIF.

This clone occurred a few times. The J segment is TRDJ1; no V gene was assigned; the table's D call, TRDD3, has no DNA check behind it. There are 22 residues in the CDR3. The CDR3 loop reads CASLCLPTAYWGIRLGADKLIF. DNA for the CDR3: TGTGCTTCATTGTGCCTTCCTACCGCGTACTGGGGGATACGCTTAGGCGCCGATAAACTCATCTTT.

With regard to this clone: The protein held in TCRdb is that of a much larger clone and does not match this DNA's translation at residue 5, likely because of a read error; the protein shown is translated from the DNA. V usage is TRDV2 and J usage is TRDJ1, with 7 bases aligning to TRDD3. Trimming took 3 bases from V and 0 from J; bases not matched to a gene: 12. This CDR3 comprises 17 residues. The germline V gene has CDR1 GEAIGNYY and CDR2 EKD. The CDR3 coding sequence is TGTGCCTGTGACCTCGTTTCGGGGGGATCTTACACCGATAAACTCATCTTT. It yields the protein CACDLVSGGSYTDKLIF.

This clone came up a few times. The translation of this DNA and the TCRdb protein of a much larger clone differ at residue 17, probably owing to a read error; the protein shown here is translated from the DNA. V usage is TRDV1 and J usage is TRDJ1; 12 bases are shared with TRDD3. Germline V gives CDR1 TSWWSYY, CDR2 QGS. V shed 4 bases, J shed 6 bases, and the junction held 30 bases outside the gene matches. The CDR3 is 23 amino acids. The DNA for the CDR3 is TGTGCTCTTGGGGTCCAATCTTCCTCTACGCGGGTCTGGGGGATACGATGGCTAAATAAACTCATCTTT. This codes for CALGVQSSSTRVWGIRWLNKLIF.

Details on this clone: A read error is the likely source, as a far larger clone sits one nucleotide away. Other DNA sequences from this sample encode an identical CDR3 as well. The genes are TRDV2 and TRDJ1, with 8 bases identical to TRDD3. The CDR3 sequence is 16 residues long. Germline V gene data show CDR1 as GEAIGNYY and CDR2 as EKD. The CDR3 is CACDTLGDRWADKLIF. The CDR3 DNA reads TGTGCTTGTGACACCTTGGGGGATCGGTGGGCCGATAAACTCATCTTT.

In this sample, this clone turned up a few times. A far larger clone is off by one base, so a read error is likely. Other DNA sequences from this sample encode an identical CDR3 as well. This sequence joins TRDV1 and TRDJ1; 12 positions agree with TRDD3. CDR3 length equals 23 residues. CDR1 and CDR2 (germline): TSWWSYY, QGS. Unmatched junction bases numbered 30, after V lost 4 bases and J lost 6 bases. CDR3 in DNA: TGTGCTCTTGGGGTCCAATCTTCCTCTACGCGGGTCTGGGGGATACGAGGACTAAATAAACTCATCTTT. Its protein is CALGVQSSSTRVWGIRGLNKLIF.

Note on this clone: TCRdb shows a much larger clone's protein in place of this DNA's translation, and the two differ at residue 9, likely through a read error; the protein shown is translated from the DNA. The rearrangement uses TRDV2 and TRDJ1; unclear D gene. Germline assignment: CDR1 GEAIGNYY and CDR2 EKD. This CDR3 comprises 17 residues. Trimming took 0 bases from V and 0 from J, leaving 16 bases between them. The CDR3 DNA reads TGTGCCTGTGACACCGTAGGGACCGGATCCAACACCGATAAACTCATCTTT. This translates into CACDTVGTGSNTDKLIF.

This clone appeared a few times. This likely reflects a read error, since a far larger clone is one base away. The sample contains more than one DNA sequence encoding this CDR3. The V gene is TRDV2, the J gene TRDJ3, with TRDD3 identical over 9 bases. In germline, CDR1 is GEAIGNYY, CDR2 EKD. CDR3 length: 26 residues. The ends lost 4 bases at V and 0 bases at J; junction bases unmatched: 30. CDR3 in amino acids: CACDTASRPGGVLGDPSSWDTRQMFF. CDR3 in DNA: TGTGCCTGTGATACCGCCTCTCGACCTGGGGGTGTCCTGGGGGATCCCAGCTCCTGGGACACCCGACAGATGTTTTTC.

This clone showed up many times. A far larger clone is one base from this, pointing to a likely read error. The sample holds other DNA sequences that translate to the same CDR3. This sequence joins TRDV2 and TRDJ1; D is unclear. The length of the CDR3 is 17 residues. The germline V gene has CDR1 GEAIGNYY and CDR2 EKD. CDR3 in amino acids: CACDTVGTESNTDKLIF. The CDR3 DNA is TGTGCCTGTGACACCGTAGGGACCGAATCCAACACCGATAAGCTCATCTTT.

A few counts support this clone. The TCRdb protein, from a much larger clone, departs from this DNA's translation at residue 11, likely by read error; the protein shown derives from the DNA. The V and J genes are TRDV2 and TRDJ2; D is undetermined. CDR1 GEAIGNYY and CDR2 EKD come from the germline V gene. CDR3 length: 15 residues. The CDR3 reads CACDTVGSLTGQLFF. The CDR3 region has the DNA TGTGCCTGTGACACCGTCGGGTCCCTGACAGGACAACTCTTCTTT.

Concerning this clone itself: The translation of this DNA and the TCRdb protein of a much larger clone differ at residue 5, probably owing to a read error; the protein shown here is translated from the DNA. The CDR3 sequence: CALGGLGVINPWDTRQMFF. The CDR3 nucleotides are TGTGCTCTTGGGGGACTGGGGGTCATAAATCCCTGGGACACCCGACAGATGTTTTTC. The rearrangement joins TRDV1 to TRDJ3; 8 bases agree with TRDD3. Germline V gene lookup returns CDR1 TSWWSYY and CDR2 QGS. Trimming removed 4 bases from V and 2 bases from J; junction bases left unmatched: 10. CDR3 size: 19 residues.